The clone carrying this TCR beta chain showed up just a few times. Its antigen is not known. As to time point: patch test 1, 2 weeks after DPC sensitization. The treatment: therapeutic diphenylcyclopropenone sensitization with weekly scalp DPC. The data are from a study of human T cells and chemical hapten exposure. Study details: For sensitization, 2% DPC was applied to a roughly 2 cm by roughly 2 cm patch of upper inner arm skin. Diphenylcyclopropenone, dosed weekly to the scalp, was given to patients throughout the roughly 24-week study. Points from the study as a whole: Significantly greater numbers of large CDR3 similarity clusters came from expanded TCRs than from controls.

Individual cDNA molecules in this library carried unique molecular identifiers. In TCRdb, the RACE reads were re-called with MiXCR into one record per CDR3 protein. Of 180,000 or so distinct CDR3 sequences in the sample, 20% to 25% were seen once. The sequence derives from a woman aged 45-65 years with alopecia areata. Some clones in this sample may be carry-over from other donors' samples. Sample: whole blood, taken in connection with sensitization to the hapten diphenylcyclopropenone (DPC).

The CDR3 is CASSLVSGGGQPQHF. Written as DNA, the CDR3 is TGTGCCAGCAGCTTAGTTTCAGGGGGAGGGCAGCCCCAGCATTTT. J is TRBJ1-5 and V is TRBV7-2; 7 bases map to TRBD1. V lost 1 base and J lost 7; bases outside the gene matches: 7. CDR3 length: 15 amino acids. In germline, CDR1 is SGHTA, CDR2 FQGNSA.